The present T cell receptor (beta chain) was sequenced within a study of Ad26.COV2.S vaccination and SARS-CoV-2 variants. Points from the study as a whole: Analyses that measured TCR breadth and depth may have underestimated total T cell responses. Spike-specific CD8+ and CD4+ T cell responses reportedly showed substantial breadth after vaccination. The study found higher spike-specific TCR breadth in vaccine than placebo recipients.

Profiling relied on immunoSEQ multiplex PCR, and the TCRdb table lists in-frame clones only, not all of them. This table has roughly 380,000 clones, 90% to 95% appearing once. Turning to this clone: Its matching antigen is unknown.

This CDR3 is 15 amino acids long. Trimming left V 4 bases short and J 2 bases short, with 13 bases between. Germline V gives CDR1 SGHDT, CDR2 YYEEEE. Specimen: peripheral blood, collected after recovery from COVID-19. The chain combines TRBV5-6 with TRBJ1-5; D is unresolved. The sequence was obtained from a human donor who had recovered from COVID-19. This CDR3 is CASSKLGRGNQPQHF. DNA of the CDR3: TGTGCCAGCAGCAAACTTGGACGTGGCAATCAGCCCCAGCATTTT. Together with reference TRBV5-6 and TRBJ1-5, the CDR3 gives the full variable domain: DAGVTQSPTHLIKTRGQQVTLRCSPKSGHDTVSWYQQALGQGPQFIFQYYEEEERQRGNFPDRFSGHQFPNYSSELNVNALLLGDSALYLCASSKLGRGNQPQHFGDGTRLSIL.